Following are 25 T cell receptor beta chains from one sample sequenced in a study of cytomegalovirus exposure and HLA in healthy donors. Use of 60 Vbeta and 13 Jbeta primers characterized the PCR. TCRdb's copy holds only in-frame clones and misses some; the assay was immunoSEQ multiplex PCR. This table has some 120,000 clones, about 81% appearing once. The specimen was PBMCs. The source is a woman in her 30s in good health and CMV-seronegative.

CDR3 DNA: TGTGCCAGCAGCTTAATGGGTACTAGCTCTAACGAGCAGTACTTC. Its translation: CASSLMGTSSNEQYF. The chain couples TRBV11-2 to TRBJ2-7; tentative D call: TRBD2 (6 bases). With 2 bases removed from V and 5 bases from J, the gap between germline ends came to 16 bases. This CDR3 region has 15 residues. Germline CDR1 is SGHAT and CDR2 is FQNNGV.

This chain uses TRBV7-9 with TRBJ1-2; 7 bases fit TRBD1. CDR1 SEHNR and CDR2 FQNEAQ come from the germline V gene (reference sequence). This CDR3 comprises 12 residues. V lost 5 bases to trimming and J lost 7 bases; unmatched junction nucleotides: 4. As DNA, the CDR3 is TGTGCCAGCAGCCCATGGGACAGTGGCTACACCTTC. This gives the protein CASSPWDSGYTF.

The chain employs TRBV2 and TRBJ2-5; tentative D call: TRBD2 (5 bases). There are 11 residues in the CDR3. Trimming took 8 bases from V and 5 from J, leaving 9 bases between them. Germline V lookup: CDR1 SNHLY, CDR2 FYNNEI. The CDR3 region has the DNA TGTGCCAGCTCACAGCGGGAGACCCAGTACTTC. As protein: CASSQRETQYF. The full variable domain, completed using reference TRBV2 and TRBJ2-5, is EPEVTQTPSHQVTQMGQEVILRCVPISNHLYFYWYRQILGQKVEFLVSFYNNEISEKSEIFDDQFSVERPDGSNFTLKIRSTKLEDSAMYFCASSQRETQYFGPGTRLLVL.

This chain links TRBV28 with TRBJ2-7; maybe TRBD1 (5 bases). In germline, CDR1 is MDHEN, CDR2 SYDVKM. Trimming removed 6 bases at V and 0 bases at J, with 9 bases between. The CDR3 runs 13 residues. The CDR3, as DNA: TGTGCCAGCAGGCGACAGAGCTCCTACGAGCAGTACTTC. It specifies CASRRQSSYEQYF. The full variable domain, in which reference TRBV28 and TRBJ2-7 provide the parts outside the CDR3, is DVKVTQSSRYLVKRTGEKVFLECVQDMDHENMFWYRQDPGLGLRLIYFSYDVKMKEKGDIPEGYSVSREKKERFSLILESASTNQTSMYLCASRRQSSYEQYFGPGTRLTVT.

The chain is built from TRBV5-1 and TRBJ2-1; 9 bases line up with TRBD2. Germline V gene data show CDR1 as SGHRS and CDR2 as YFSETQ. V shed 2 bases and J 0 bases; nucleotides not matched to a gene: 0. This CDR3 comprises 15 residues. CDR3: CASSFSGSSYNEQFF. CDR3 bases: TGCGCCAGCAGCTTTAGCGGGAGCTCCTACAATGAGCAGTTCTTC.

This clone has more than one count but fewer than ten. This chain links TRBV12-5 with TRBJ1-2, with a weak D call TRBD1 (5 bases). The germline V gene encodes CDR1 LGHNT and CDR2 FRNRAP. The CDR3 extends over 17 amino acids. V lost 5 bases and J lost 3, with 22 bases in between. As DNA, the CDR3 is TGTGCTAGTGGTCCCGGGCTAAGGGGCGTGGGATACTATGGCTACACCTTC. Protein: CASGPGLRGVGYYGYTF.

The chain links TRBV6-4 to TRBJ2-1; 12 bases line up with TRBD2. CDR1 MRHNA and CDR2 SNTAGT come from the germline V gene. CDR3 length equals 15 residues. Germline trimming cut 0 bases from V and 6 bases from J; bases unmatched to any gene: 0. The CDR3 loop reads CASSDSTSGSNEQFF. CDR3 coding DNA: TGTGCCAGCAGTGACTCGACTAGCGGGAGCAATGAGCAGTTCTTC.

The V call is TRBV5-4, the J call TRBJ2-2; 7 bases are shared with TRBD2. Looked up from germline, CDR1 is SGHNT and CDR2 is YYREEE (reference sequence). CDR3 size: 14 residues. The J segment lost 4 bases and the V segment lost 2 bases, leaving 2 bases of the junction unmatched. The CDR3 nucleotides are TGTGCCAGCAGCTTAGGGGAGGGCACCGGGGAGCTGTTTTTT. Protein product: CASSLGEGTGELFF. Complete variable domain (other parts from reference TRBV5-4 and TRBJ2-2): ETGVTQSPTHLIKTRGQQVTLRCSSQSGHNTVSWYQQALGQGPQFIFQYYREEENGRGNFPPRFSGLQFPNYSSELNVNALELDDSALYLCASSLGEGTGELFFGEGSRLTVL.

The rearrangement joins TRBV6-6 to TRBJ2-3; 7 bases align to TRBD2. Germline V gene lookup returns CDR1 MNHNY and CDR2 SVGAGI (reference sequence). CDR3 length: 15 residues. V was clipped by 4 bases and J by 4 bases; unmatched bases: 8. The chain's CDR3 is CASSSRGRGADTQYF. Written as DNA, the CDR3 is TGTGCCAGCAGTTCGCGAGGGAGGGGCGCAGATACGCAGTATTTT.

The chain employs TRBV19 and TRBJ1-1; no clear D gene. CDR1 and CDR2 from the germline V gene are LNHDA and SQIVND (reference sequence). V was pared by 9 bases and J by 0 bases, with 8 bases between. CDR3 length: 12 residues. CDR3 sequence reads: CASQTVNTEAFF. CDR3 nucleotides: TGTGCCAGCCAAACAGTGAACACTGAAGCTTTCTTT.

J is TRBJ1-2 and V is TRBV7-9, with a tentative D call TRBD1 (5 bases). The germline V and J ends were trimmed by 6 bases and 7 bases, with 12 bases remaining between them. Germline assignment: CDR1 SEHNR and CDR2 FQNEAQ (reference sequence). The CDR3 has 12 amino acids. CDR3 residues: CASSSGGVGYTF. DNA for the CDR3: TGTGCCAGCAGTTCGGGGGGGGTTGGCTACACCTTC.

V and J are TRBV6-5 and TRBJ2-2; 9 bases agree with TRBD2. Trimming at V came to 5 bases and at J to 6 bases, leaving 7 bases not matched to a gene. This CDR3 spans 15 amino acids. Germline V gene data show CDR1 as MNHEY and CDR2 as SVGAGI. CDR3 protein: CASSLSGLAPGELFF. In nucleotides, the CDR3 is TGTGCCAGCAGTCTCTCGGGACTAGCTCCCGGGGAGCTGTTTTTT.

This clone was counted only a few times. The chain uses TRBV6-1 and TRBJ2-3, with 7 bases that match TRBD2. This CDR3 spans 15 amino acids. The trim removed 4 bases at V and 2 bases at J, leaving 6 bases unmatched. Germline V gene lookup returns CDR1 MNHNS and CDR2 SASEGT. CDR3 protein: CASSVLAEPTDTQYF. The CDR3 nucleotides are TGTGCCAGCAGTGTCCTAGCGGAGCCCACAGATACGCAGTATTTT.

V is TRBV7-2 and J is TRBJ2-5, with D tentatively TRBD1 (6 bases). Germline CDR1 is SGHTA and CDR2 is FQGNSA. This CDR3 region has 13 residues. V was cut by 4 bases and J by 5 bases, with 11 bases left in between. The DNA of the CDR3 is TGTGCCAGCAGCTCTGGACAGTCGGAGACCCAGTACTTC. This gives the protein CASSSGQSETQYF.

This rearrangement joins TRBV5-1 to TRBJ2-2; possible D gene TRBD2, 6 bases. V lost 0 bases to trimming and J lost 5 bases, with 14 bases between them. This CDR3 contains 16 residues. The germline V gene has CDR1 SGHRS and CDR2 YFSETQ. CDR3 coding DNA: TGCGCCAGCAGCTTGGATGCCGGGGGTTGGACCGGGGAGCTGTTTTTT. Translating it yields CASSLDAGGWTGELFF.

The CDR3 DNA reads TGTGCCAGCAGCTCGGGGGTTAACCCGTACGAGCAGTACTTC. As protein: CASSSGVNPYEQYF. The chain uses TRBV7-9 and TRBJ2-7, with TRBD2 as a possible D gene (6 bases). The CDR3 extends over 14 amino acids. Germline V gene lookup returns CDR1 SEHNR and CDR2 FQNEAQ (reference sequence). V lost 4 bases, J lost 4 bases, and 14 bases lay in between.

V and J are TRBV9 and TRBJ2-3, with 12 bases matching TRBD2. The J segment lost 1 base and the V segment lost 0 bases, leaving 3 bases of the junction unmatched. There are 17 residues in the CDR3. Germline loops: CDR1 SGDLS, CDR2 YYNGEE. The DNA of the CDR3 is TGTGCCAGCAGCGTAGGACTAGCGGGGGCTGGCACAGATACGCAGTATTTT. Protein: CASSVGLAGAGTDTQYF.

The chain joins TRBV7-8 to TRBJ1-2; no clear D gene. V lost 2 bases, J lost 4 bases, and 11 bases lay in between. CDR3 length: 14 amino acids. Per germline, CDR1 SGHVS and CDR2 FQNEAQ. The CDR3 region has the DNA TGTGCCAGCAGCTTAAGTGCGGCGAGCTATGGCTACACCTTC. The encoded protein is CASSLSAASYGYTF.

The J gene is TRBJ2-2, the V gene TRBV5-4, with 8 bases aligning to TRBD1. V gave up 0 bases and J gave up 3 bases; unmatched junction bases: 1. Looked up from germline, CDR1 is SGHNT and CDR2 is YYREEE (reference sequence). The CDR3 covers 15 residues. CDR3 sequence (DNA): TGTGCCAGCAGCTTGGGGACAGGGTACACCGGGGAGCTGTTTTTT. Translation gives CASSLGTGYTGELFF. The whole variable domain, filled in from reference TRBV5-4 and TRBJ2-2, reads ETGVTQSPTHLIKTRGQQVTLRCSSQSGHNTVSWYQQALGQGPQFIFQYYREEENGRGNFPPRFSGLQFPNYSSELNVNALELDDSALYLCASSLGTGYTGELFFGEGSRLTVL.

The gene calls are TRBV5-1 and TRBJ2-1; possibly TRBD2 for D (5 bases). The CDR3 consists of 14 residues. Germline CDR1 is SGHRS and CDR2 is YFSETQ. V was trimmed by 4 bases and J by 7 bases, leaving 15 bases between them. CDR3 coding DNA: TGCGCCAGCAGCGGAGGTGGTAGTACGAATGAGCAGTTCTTC. The encoded protein is CASSGGGSTNEQFF.

The rearrangement uses TRBV7-2 and TRBJ2-2, with 11 bases lining up with TRBD2. The CDR3 is made up of 16 amino acids. The trim removed 5 bases at V and 6 bases at J, leaving 8 bases unmatched. Germline V gene sequence: CDR1 SGHTA, CDR2 FQGNSA. The CDR3 reads CASSTYSGRVSGELFF. The CDR3 region has the DNA TGTGCCAGCAGCACCTATAGCGGGAGGGTTTCCGGGGAGCTGTTTTTT.

The chain employs TRBV5-6 and TRBJ2-7; TRBD1 matches at 11 bases. The CDR3 has 13 amino acids. The V gene end was trimmed by 6 bases and the J gene end by 6 bases; junction bases not matched to a gene: 5. Germline V gives CDR1 SGHDT, CDR2 YYEEEE. The CDR3 protein is CASTRTGGGEQYF. For the CDR3, the DNA is TGTGCCAGCACCCGGACAGGGGGCGGCGAGCAGTACTTC.

This clone showed up just once. V and J are TRBV29-1 and TRBJ2-7; 7 positions match TRBD2. Germline CDR1 reads SQVTM; CDR2 reads ANQGSEA. V trimming: 3 bases; J trimming: 2 bases; junction bases outside the gene matches: 1. The CDR3 sequence is 12 residues long. The CDR3 protein is CSVDSGTYEQYF. CDR3 nucleotide sequence: TGCAGCGTTGACAGCGGGACCTACGAGCAGTACTTC.

This rearrangement joins TRBV5-4 to TRBJ2-1; D unresolved. The CDR3 totals 14 residues. The V gene lost 1 base and the J gene lost 3 bases, with 8 bases spanning the gap. The germline gives CDR1 SGHNT, CDR2 YYREEE (reference sequence). This CDR3 reads CASSLTTSYNEQFF. The CDR3 DNA reads as TGTGCCAGCAGCTTGACTACGAGCTACAATGAGCAGTTCTTC.

As DNA, the CDR3 is TGTGCCAGTAGTATGGGGTTGGGGGCGTCTCCTGAAGCTTTCTTT. Translated: CASSMGLGASPEAFF. The rearrangement links TRBV19 to TRBJ1-1, with D perhaps TRBD1 (6 bases). The V gene lost 3 bases and the J gene lost 6 bases, with 17 bases spanning the gap. Germline CDR1 is LNHDA and CDR2 is SQIVND (reference sequence). The length of the CDR3 is 15 residues.